The 23 T cell receptor beta chains given below trace back to one sample, sequenced in a study of shared clonotypes between healthy human individuals. Sequencing was performed with immunoSEQ multiplex PCR; in TCRdb, only in-frame clones are kept and a portion is missing. The sample holds about 1.1 million clones, 60% to 80% seen once. The material sequenced was memory CD4+ T cells from PBMCs. Subset denoted: CD45RA-negative fraction. These receptor sequences come from a man aged 18 to 29 in good health. Some clones in this sample may be carry-over from other donors' samples.

The rearrangement links TRBV7-8 to TRBJ1-1; unclear D gene. Trimming cost V 6 bases and J 10 bases, with 18 bases left between them. CDR1 and CDR2 (germline): SGHVS, FQNEAQ. The CDR3 sequence is 13 residues long. CDR3 coding DNA: TGTGCCAGCAGTCCTGGACCACCGAGCGGAGCTTTCTTT. Its translation is CASSPGPPSGAFF.

This rearrangement joins TRBV2 to TRBJ2-5, with D hard to call. Between the trimmed V and J ends, which lost 10 bases and 2 bases, there was a span of 11 bases. Per germline, CDR1 SNHLY and CDR2 FYNNEI. The CDR3 is 12 residues long. CDR3 DNA sequence: TGTGCCACCACGGCCGCTCAAGAGACCCAGTACTTC. Protein product: CATTAAQETQYF.

J is TRBJ2-3 and V is TRBV7-3, with a weak D call TRBD2 (5 bases). This CDR3 contains 16 residues. Germline V gene sequence: CDR1 SGHTA, CDR2 FQGTGA. The germline V and J ends were trimmed by 1 base and 2 bases, with 13 bases remaining between them. The CDR3 loop reads CASSLNPVGDTDTQYF. The CDR3 DNA reads as TGTGCCAGCAGCTTAAATCCAGTCGGGGACACAGATACGCAGTATTTT.

In regard to this clone: A much larger clone differs by one base, so this may be a read error. This sample includes further DNA sequences coding for the same CDR3. The rearrangement links TRBV5-1 to TRBJ2-7, with a tentative D call TRBD1 (7 bases). Between the trimmed V and J ends, which lost 0 bases and 6 bases, there was a span of 10 bases. Per germline, CDR1 SGHRS and CDR2 YFSETQ. The CDR3 length is 13 residues. The CDR3 loop reads CASSLGQGGEQYF. In nucleotides, the CDR3 is TGCGCCAGCAGCTTGGGGCAGGGGGGCGAGCAGTACTTC.

The J gene is TRBJ2-1, the V gene TRBV15; either TRBD1 or TRBD2 may supply D (6 bases each). V lost 5 bases and J 0 bases, leaving 11 bases between the germline ends. Germline V gives CDR1 LNHNV, CDR2 YYDKDF (reference sequence). This CDR3 has 15 residues. Here the CDR3 DNA reads TGTGCCACCAGCGGGGGGCGGGCCTCCTACAATGAGCAGTTCTTC. This gives the protein CATSGGRASYNEQFF.

This clone appeared once. V and J are TRBV7-9 and TRBJ2-3; the match to TRBD2 covers 7 bases. The CDR3 has 14 residues. V lost 4 bases, J lost 4 bases, and 5 bases stayed unmatched. In germline, CDR1 is SEHNR, CDR2 FQNEAQ (reference sequence). For the CDR3, the DNA is TGTGCCAGCAGCTCTGTAGCGGGTCCAGATACGCAGTATTTT. It encodes CASSSVAGPDTQYF.

The CDR3 loop reads CASSPSGSFGELFF. The DNA for the CDR3 is TGTGCCAGCTCACCATCGGGGAGTTTCGGGGAGCTGTTTTTT. The chain recombines TRBV18 with TRBJ2-2; TRBD2 might be the D (5 bases). Germline V CDR1 and CDR2: KGHSH, LQKENI. With 2 bases removed from V and 7 bases from J, the gap between germline ends came to 11 bases. CDR3 size: 14 residues.

The table lists this clone with a count of one. The chain uses TRBV6-5 and TRBJ1-4; D is perhaps TRBD1 (5 bases). The ends were cut back, 6 bases at V and 5 bases at J, with 16 bases in the middle. Germline V lookup: CDR1 MNHEY, CDR2 SVGAGI. The CDR3 has 15 amino acids. As DNA, the CDR3 is TGTGCCAGCAGCCGCTTGGGACGAGTAAATGAAAAACTGTTTTTT. Protein: CASSRLGRVNEKLFF.

The genes are TRBV5-1 and TRBJ1-3; no firm D call. Germline V gene lookup returns CDR1 SGHRS and CDR2 YFSETQ. The CDR3 is 12 residues long. Deletions cut 2 bases from V and 2 bases from J, with 2 bases between. CDR3: CASSLTGNTIYF. The CDR3 nucleotides read TGCGCCAGCAGCTTAACTGGAAACACCATATATTTT.

The V and J genes are TRBV7-7 and TRBJ2-2; D gene ambiguous. This CDR3 is built from 13 residues. Germline CDR1 and CDR2: SSHAT and FNYEAQ (reference sequence). V lost 6 bases and J lost 6, with 11 bases in between. The CDR3 is CASRGLGAGELFF. As DNA, the CDR3 is TGTGCCAGCAGGGGCCTAGGAGCCGGGGAGCTGTTTTTT.

The rearrangement uses TRBV7-2 and TRBJ2-4; the match to TRBD2 covers 11 bases. J lost 0 bases, V lost 5 bases, and 6 bases had no gene match. CDR3 length: 17 residues. The germline CDR1 and CDR2 sequences are SGHTA and FQGNSA. This CDR3 is CASSLIAGGLAKNIQYF. The CDR3, as DNA: TGTGCCAGCAGCCTCATAGCGGGAGGGTTAGCCAAAAACATTCAGTACTTC.

V gene TRBV5-1 combines with J gene TRBJ2-7; TRBD2 agrees at 10 bases. The length of the CDR3 is 14 residues. After removal of 5 bases from V and 3 bases from J, the junction contained 5 bases not matched to a gene. Germline V gene sequence: CDR1 SGHRS, CDR2 YFSETQ. The CDR3 is CASSDTSGDYEQYF. CDR3 in DNA: TGCGCCAGCAGTGATACTAGCGGGGACTACGAGCAGTACTTC.

V gene TRBV19 combines with J gene TRBJ2-7; 8 bases match TRBD1. Germline assignment: CDR1 LNHDA and CDR2 SQIVND (reference sequence). The CDR3 contains 15 residues. V shed 3 bases, J shed 6 bases, and the junction held 10 bases outside the gene matches. This chain's CDR3 is CASSIRTGGFREQYF. DNA of the CDR3: TGTGCCAGTAGTATTCGTACAGGGGGATTTCGCGAGCAGTACTTC.

The J gene is TRBJ1-5, the V gene TRBV6-5, with D unclear. This CDR3 is 15 amino acids long. The germline V gene encodes CDR1 MNHEY and CDR2 SVGAGI. The ends were cut back, 5 bases at V and 7 bases at J, with 18 bases in the middle. The CDR3 here is CASSLGPQRGQPQHF. CDR3 in DNA: TGTGCCAGCAGTCTCGGTCCTCAACGCGGACAGCCCCAGCATTTT.

This clone was found once. The V gene is TRBV6-6, the J gene TRBJ2-3, with 12 bases lining up with TRBD2. CDR3 size: 15 residues. CDR1 MNHNY and CDR2 SVGAGI come from the germline V gene (reference sequence). J lost 4 bases, V lost 7 bases, and 6 bases had no gene match. The CDR3 DNA follows: TGTGCCAGCATACGGACTAGCGGGAACCCAGATACGCAGTATTTT. Translation: CASIRTSGNPDTQYF.

The rearrangement uses TRBV7-9 and TRBJ1-2, with D tentatively TRBD1 (6 bases). The CDR3 has 13 residues. Germline V gene data show CDR1 as SEHNR and CDR2 as FQNEAQ (reference sequence). Trimming took off 5 bases at V and 4 bases at J, with 11 bases between the two ends. DNA for the CDR3: TGTGCCAGCAGCCCCCGGGACACCTATGGCTACACCTTC. This codes for CASSPRDTYGYTF.

This chain links TRBV28 with TRBJ2-7; 9 bases map to TRBD1. Germline CDR1 and CDR2: MDHEN and SYDVKM. The junction had 7 bases not matched to a gene; V was cut back by 6 bases and J by 1 base. This CDR3 contains 15 residues. The CDR3 DNA reads TGTGCCAGCAGCTTACAGGGGGCCCTTTCCTACGAGCAGTACTTC. Amino acids: CASSLQGALSYEQYF.

The rearrangement uses TRBV4-2 and TRBJ1-3; TRBD1 matches at 10 bases. The CDR3 is 14 residues long. CDR1 is LGHNA, CDR2 YNFKEQ, per germline. With 5 bases clipped from V and 8 bases from J, the junction kept 6 bases outside the gene matches. The CDR3 DNA is TGTGCCAGCAGCACCCGGGACAGGGGAGACACCATATATTTT. Its translation: CASSTRDRGDTIYF.

J is TRBJ1-1 and V is TRBV28, with 7 bases matching TRBD1. The CDR3 contains 19 residues. Germline V gene sequence: CDR1 MDHEN, CDR2 SYDVKM. After removal of 3 bases from V and 0 bases from J, the junction contained 16 bases not matched to a gene. CDR3 sequence reads: CASSLSKRGRGGMNTEAFF. As DNA, the CDR3 is TGTGCCAGCAGTTTGTCGAAAAGGGGGCGCGGGGGGATGAACACTGAAGCTTTCTTT. Drawing the rest from reference TRBV28 and TRBJ1-1, the complete variable domain is DVKVTQSSRYLVKRTGEKVFLECVQDMDHENMFWYRQDPGLGLRLIYFSYDVKMKEKGDIPEGYSVSREKKERFSLILESASTNQTSMYLCASSLSKRGRGGMNTEAFFGQGTRLTVV.

The chain joins TRBV19 to TRBJ1-4; 8 bases align to TRBD1. In germline, CDR1 is LNHDA, CDR2 SQIVND (reference sequence). V gave up 4 bases and J gave up 2 bases; unmatched junction bases: 6. CDR3 length equals 16 residues. The CDR3 here is CASSTGQGRTNEKLFF. CDR3 bases: TGTGCCAGTAGTACCGGACAGGGAAGGACTAATGAAAAACTGTTTTTT.

Comments on this clone: This same CDR3 is encoded by further DNA sequences in the sample. The genes are TRBV6-1 and TRBJ1-2; tentatively, D is TRBD1 (5 bases). Germline V CDR1 and CDR2: MNHNS, SASEGT. Trimming shortened V by 4 bases and J by 3 bases, and 9 bases separated the two germline ends. CDR3 length: 13 residues. CDR3 in amino acids: CASSVTGDYGYTF. Here the CDR3 DNA reads TGTGCCAGCAGTGTAACAGGTGACTATGGCTACACCTTC.

V is TRBV15 and J is TRBJ2-7; D remains unclear. Trimming took off 0 bases at V and 2 bases at J, with 14 bases between the two ends. CDR3 size: 16 residues. CDR1 and CDR2 (germline): LNHNV, YYDKDF (reference sequence). CDR3 region: CATSRDKATRTYEQYF. The CDR3 bases are TGTGCCACCAGCAGAGATAAGGCGACACGAACCTACGAGCAGTACTTC.

The chain employs TRBV2 and TRBJ2-1; 7 bases map to TRBD2. CDR1 and CDR2 (germline): SNHLY, FYNNEI. This CDR3 spans 14 amino acids. After removal of 7 bases from V and 6 bases from J, the junction contained 9 bases not matched to a gene. CDR3 sequence (DNA): TGTGCCAGCACCTTGGGAGGGGCGGGCAATGAGCAGTTCTTC. It translates to CASTLGGAGNEQFF.